The TCR beta chain described here comes from a study of CD8+CD57+ T cells in acquired aplastic anemia. V was clipped by 6 bases and J by 0 bases; unmatched bases: 18. The CDR3 extends over 19 amino acids. Per germline, CDR1 SNHLY and CDR2 FYNNEI. In this sample, this clonotype turned up many times. The use of genomic DNA as template underpinned the TCR beta VDJ and CDR3 profiling. TCRdb called the reads again in MiXCR, with one record for every CDR3 protein. The repertoire holds roughly 130,000 distinct CDR3 sequences, with roughly 50% as singletons. Material: sorted CD4+, CD8+, or CD8+CD57+ T cells (not recorded which) from PBMCs. The source of this sequence is a human donor in good health, serving as a control. The rearrangement uses TRBV2 and TRBJ2-7; TRBD1 matches 9 bases. The CDR3 nucleotides are TGTGCCAGCAGACCCCTCACCGGGACAGGGCTTCTCCTCTCCTACGAGCAGTACTTC. The encoded protein is CASRPLTGTGLLLSYEQYF.